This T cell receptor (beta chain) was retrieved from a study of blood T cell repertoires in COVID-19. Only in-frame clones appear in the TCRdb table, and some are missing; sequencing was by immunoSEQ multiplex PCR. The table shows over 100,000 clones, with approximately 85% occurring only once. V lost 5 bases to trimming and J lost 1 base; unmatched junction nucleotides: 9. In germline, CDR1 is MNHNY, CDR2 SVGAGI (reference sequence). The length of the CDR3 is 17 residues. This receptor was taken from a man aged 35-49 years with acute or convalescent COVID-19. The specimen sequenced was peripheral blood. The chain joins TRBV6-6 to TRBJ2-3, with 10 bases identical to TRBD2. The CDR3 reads CASSPFPGLAGTDTQYF. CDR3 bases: TGTGCCAGCAGTCCCTTTCCCGGACTAGCGGGCACAGATACGCAGTATTTT.